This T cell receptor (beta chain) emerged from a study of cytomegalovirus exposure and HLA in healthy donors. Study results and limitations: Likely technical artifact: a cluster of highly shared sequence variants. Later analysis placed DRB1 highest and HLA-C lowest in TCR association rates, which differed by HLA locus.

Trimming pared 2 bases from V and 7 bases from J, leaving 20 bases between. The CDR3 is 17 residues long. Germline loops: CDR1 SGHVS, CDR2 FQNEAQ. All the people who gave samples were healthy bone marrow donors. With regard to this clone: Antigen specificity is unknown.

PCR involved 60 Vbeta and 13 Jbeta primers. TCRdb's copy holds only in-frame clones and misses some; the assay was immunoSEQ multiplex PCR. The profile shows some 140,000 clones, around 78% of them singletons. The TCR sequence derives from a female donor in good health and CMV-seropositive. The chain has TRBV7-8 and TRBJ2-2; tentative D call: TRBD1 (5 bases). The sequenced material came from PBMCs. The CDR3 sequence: CASSLKLVGQGGGELFF. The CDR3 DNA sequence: TGTGCCAGCAGCTTAAAACTCGTAGGGCAGGGTGGCGGGGAGCTGTTTTTT.